This is a list of T cell receptor beta chains from one sample in a study of control samples from healthy donors and cancer patients. Profiling relied on immunoSEQ multiplex PCR, and the TCRdb table lists in-frame clones only, not all of them. The top ten clones hold 9.5% of a sample with about 76,000 clones, 89% of them seen once. The specimen was PBMCs. The receptors here all came from a woman aged 50 to 60 with colorectal cancer. CDR3s include the opening cysteine and the closing phenylalanine or tryptophan. Each record gives: V gene, clone size, D gene, J gene, CDR3 DNA, CDR3 protein. The D gene is left open where the match is weak. The size field is filled for only some rows; it gives once, few, many or a size class.

TRBV30	-	-	TRBJ1-1	TGTGCCTGGAGTGTACTTGGGAACGGTGGAGCTTTCTTT	CAWSVLGNGGAFF
TRBV30	-	-	TRBJ1-2	TGTGCCTGCCCGCGGGCAGTTGACTATGGCTACACCTTC	CACPRAVDYGYTF
TRBV10-3	-	-	TRBJ1-5	TGTGCCACATCAACGGGGGTTGACAATCAGCCCCAGCATTTT	CATSTGVDNQPQHF
TRBV6-5	-	-	TRBJ2-1	TGTGCCAGCAATCTAAGGGGTTTTTACAATGAGCAGTTCTTC	CASNLRGFYNEQFF
TRBV6-2/TRBV6-3	-	TRBD2	TRBJ2-1	TGTGCCAGCAGCACCGTCGGGGGGGCCGGGAATGAGCAGTTCTTC	CASSTVGGAGNEQFF
TRBV18	-	-	TRBJ2-3	TGTGCCAGCTCACCGAGGCAGCTCACAGATACGCAGTATTTT	CASSPRQLTDTQYF
TRBV28	-	-	TRBJ1-2	TGTGCCAGCAGTTCTCTCAGGGAGGGGGGCTACACCTTC	CASSSLREGGYTF
TRBV12-1	-	-	TRBJ1-5	TGTTCCAGCAGCTTTGATCAGGGGACCTATAGCAATCAGCCCCAGCATTTT	CSSSFDQGTYSNQPQHF
TRBV4-3	-	TRBD1	TRBJ2-2	TGCGCCAGCAGCCAGGGGACAGACACCGGGGAGCTGTTTTTT	CASSQGTDTGELFF
TRBV12-3/TRBV12-4	once	-	TRBJ1-1	TGTGCCAGCAGTTTGATGGCCGCTGAAGCTTTCTTT	CASSLMAAEAFF
TRBV12-3/TRBV12-4	-	-	TRBJ1-2	TGTGCCAGCAGTCCCCGGGACAACTATGGCTACACCTTC	CASSPRDNYGYTF
TRBV5-1	-	-	TRBJ2-5	TGCGCCAGCAGCTTGGACCTAGGGCCCCAAGAGACCCAGTACTTC	CASSLDLGPQETQYF
TRBV15	-	-	TRBJ2-5	TGTGCCACCAGCAGAGATCAGGCAGGTCCGACCCAGTACTTC	CATSRDQAGPTQYF
TRBV2	-	-	TRBJ2-3	TGTGCCAGCAGTCCCGGGGGATCAGATACGCAGTATTTT	CASSPGGSDTQYF
TRBV7-9	few	-	TRBJ1-4	TGTGCCAGCAGCTTAGGGAAAACTAATGAAAAACTGTTTTTT	CASSLGKTNEKLFF
TRBV5-8	-	TRBD1	TRBJ1-4	TGTGCCAGCAGCACTGGACAGGGGCTCAATGAAAAACTGTTTTTT	CASSTGQGLNEKLFF
TRBV6-6	-	TRBD1	TRBJ1-2	TGTGCCAGCAGCTCGACAGGGAACTATGGCTACACCTTC	CASSSTGNYGYTF
TRBV29-1	-	-	TRBJ1-3	TGCAGCGGCCCCGGGACTCCAAGCTCTGGAAACACCATATATTTT	CSGPGTPSSGNTIYF
TRBV10-2	-	-	TRBJ1-4	TGCGCCAGCAGTGGCCAGGGATTTTTGGAAAAACTGTTTTTT	CASSGQGFLEKLFF
TRBV7-9	-	-	TRBJ1-4	TGTGCCAGCAGCCCCGGGACGTCTGCAACTAATGAAAAACTGTTTTTT	CASSPGTSATNEKLFF
TRBV6-2/TRBV6-3	-	-	TRBJ1-2	TGTGCCAGCAGCCCGGGGATGGGGCTATGGGTCGGCTACACCTTC	CASSPGMGLWVGYTF
TRBV4-1	-	TRBD2	TRBJ2-5	TGCGCCAGCAGCCGGAGTGGGGTGCTAGCGGGGGTACAAGAGACCCAGTACTTC	CASSRSGVLAGVQETQYF
TRBV6-6	-	-	TRBJ1-1	TGTGCCAGCAGTTACGGGGGCGTGAACACTGAAGCTTTCTTT	CASSYGGVNTEAFF
TRBV6-1	-	-	TRBJ1-3	TGTGCCAGCAGTGAACAGGACGCCTACTCTGGAAACACCATATATTTT	CASSEQDAYSGNTIYF
TRBV7-2	-	-	TRBJ1-1	TGTGCCAGCAGCCTGGGACCGGGAATGAACACTGAAGCTTTCTTT	CASSLGPGMNTEAFF
TRBV2	-	-	TRBJ1-5	TGTGCCAGCACCCGCGAAGGCGAGAATCAGCCCCAGCATTTT	CASTREGENQPQHF
TRBV3-1/TRBV3-2	-	TRBD2	TRBJ2-3	TGTGCCAGCAGCCAAGAGGGCCCTAGCGGGGGGTTCACAGATACGCAGTATTTT	CASSQEGPSGGFTDTQYF
TRBV6-2/TRBV6-3	-	-	TRBJ1-5	TGTGCCAGCAGTTACGTGGCAGGGAATCAGCCCCAGCATTTT	CASSYVAGNQPQHF
TRBV24-1	-	-	TRBJ2-1	TGTGCCACCAGTGATCCCCGGGGAGGGGGGGACAATGAGCAGTTCTTC	CATSDPRGGGDNEQFF
TRBV7-2	few	-	TRBJ2-3	TGTGCCAGCAGCTCCACCACTGCAGATACGCAGTATTTT	CASSSTTADTQYF
TRBV30	-	-	TRBJ1-5	TGTGCCTGGAGTTCTCGGGAACTTCAGCCCCAGCATTTT	CAWSSRELQPQHF
TRBV5-1	-	TRBD1	TRBJ1-2	TGCGCCAGCAGCGTACCAACAGGGGAAGGTAACTATGGCTACACCTTC	CASSVPTGEGNYGYTF
TRBV6-2/TRBV6-3	-	-	TRBJ2-2	TGTGCCAGCGGCCCCTCACAGACCGGGGAGCTGTTTTTT	CASGPSQTGELFF
TRBV3-1/TRBV3-2	-	-	TRBJ1-5	TGTGCCAGCAGCCAAGCGGGGGTCTATCAGCCCCAGCATTTT	CASSQAGVYQPQHF
TRBV4-3	-	-	TRBJ1-1	TGCGCCAGCAGCCAACACCAGGGGATACCCGTCAGCACTGAAGCTTTCTTT	CASSQHQGIPVSTEAFF
TRBV7-2	-	-	TRBJ2-1	TGTGCCAGCAGCTTAAATGCTAGCCCTTCCCTTGAGCAGTTCTTC	CASSLNASPSLEQFF
TRBV24-1	-	TRBD1	TRBJ2-5	TGTGCCACCAGTCAGGGACAGGGGGGGACCCAGTACTTC	CATSQGQGGTQYF